This TCR beta chain was observed in a study of PD-L1 blockade in urothelial cancer (dated by TCRdb to about 2017). For context, the study as a whole: Every patient began therapy in 2014 and was given atezolizumab 1,200 mg intravenously every 3 weeks. About 90% of the 29 patients were identified as males with urothelial cancer of bladder origin, and a prior smoking history was reported by 18 of 29 patients. An ECOG performance status of 0 or 1 was recorded for the patients, and 0 to 3 prior chemotherapy regimens had been received by the patients. Blood samples were analyzed 3 weeks after the start of treatment (second dose) and 6 weeks after the start of treatment. A median of roughly 140,000 T cells and 80,000 or so unique TCRs was obtained from blood samples, and a median clonality of around 0.08 was observed. The study was an exploratory multi-omic analysis of somatic, immune and clinical correlates of response to PD-L1 blockade with atezolizumab in urothelial cancer. Pretreatment tumor samples and matched peripheral blood, collected serially before and after atezolizumab treatment, underwent TCR sequencing. Durable clinical benefit was defined as progression-free survival longer than 6 months, and TCR features were also tested against progression-free and overall survival. In the same patients, whole exome sequencing and RNA sequencing of pretreatment tumors were performed in addition to TCR sequencing. Durable clinical benefit was achieved by nine patients but not by the remaining 20. Pretreatment blood TCR-seq was available for about 28 patients, at least one posttreatment blood collection was obtained for around 25 patients, and tumor TCR-seq was available for around 25 patients.

On the study overall, not on this receptor specifically: Patients with durable benefit showed greater expansion of tumor-associated TCR clones in peripheral blood 3 weeks after starting treatment (n ≈ 22, p = 0.022). Improved progression-free and overall survival was found to be associated with pretreatment peripheral blood TCR clonality below the median. Small sample size (n of about 30) and many exploratory analyses mean the results are intended to be hypothesis-generating.

On this clone: Its recognized antigen is unknown. Base qualities are missing; no much larger clone stands one base away.

Synthetic TCR analog templates were spiked into each PCR to estimate absolute template abundance from read counts. TCRbeta CDR3 regions were amplified from genomic DNA with bias-controlled V and J gene primers using the immunoSEQ assay. Rearranged TCRbeta segments were sequenced at approximately 20X coverage. As for the original processing: Sequencing errors were corrected by clustering and CDR3s were annotated against IMGT to assign V, D and J genes. Downstream analyses used only productive TCRbeta rearrangements and left out out-of-frame or stop-codon sequences. Clonality was computed as one minus Shannon entropy normalized by the log of the number of unique productive sequences. Fisher's exact test with Benjamini-Hochberg correction, using a cutoff of adjusted p below 0.01, was how clones that differed between time points or between blood and tumor were identified. Here the immuneACCESS table is served through TCRdb, limited to in-frame sequences with V and J called. Missing clones are a known gap in these copies; in checked studies unresolved V genes cover under half, and the rest lacks a known reason. V and J calls and clone size are as listed in that table; D and trimming were resolved from the DNA. The sample contains tens of thousands of clones, about 80% of them found a single time. More than 8% of the sample goes to the ten largest clones.

A total of 29 patients with locally advanced or metastatic urothelial carcinoma, treated at Memorial Sloan Kettering on a trial protocol, made up the cohort. Peripheral blood mononuclear cells were collected pretreatment and during treatment, at between 1 and 8 total time points per patient. The Qiagen DNeasy Blood extraction kit was used to purify genomic DNA from total PBMCs and tumor samples. PBMCs were collected pretreatment and during treatment, and were isolated and stored as previously described. CDR1 and CDR2 are drawn from the germline V gene (reference sequence): LNHDA, SQIVND. Trimming at the junction amounts to 6 bases on V and 0 bases on J, and the germline ends lie 6 bases apart. The CDR3 runs 13 residues from the cysteine to the phenylalanine. Just the 39-base CDR3 DNA is kept, in frame starting at base 1.

The V and J genes are TRBV19 and TRBJ1-3; there is no confident call for the D gene. This clonotype was obtained from a man aged 70 or older with urothelial cancer. Sample: PBMCs, taken around atezolizumab (anti-PD-L1) treatment. This receptor carries the CDR3 CASRATSGNTIYF. The nucleotide sequence is TGTGCCAGTAGGGCAACCTCTGGAAACACCATATATTTT.